This TCR beta chain emerged from a study of T cell responses to AZD1222 COVID-19 vaccine. General study points: Nearly half of the spike-specific TCRs reportedly recognize variant regions that carry no mutations. Donors were chiefly white British, with a greater number of females, and clonal diversity was perhaps underestimated. Researchers took repertoire samples only after the peak T cell response had come.

The ends were cut back, 4 bases at V and 0 bases at J, with 15 bases in the middle. Germline V lookup: CDR1 GTSNPN, CDR2 SVGIG (reference sequence). This CDR3 has 15 amino acids. Data came from immunoSEQ multiplex PCR; TCRdb stores just in-frame clones and leaves some out. The table lists roughly 170,000 clones, about 91% of them singletons. A single count supports this clone. Its antigen is unidentified. The material sequenced was peripheral blood, taken on day 0 of AZD1222 vaccination. The TCR originated in an adult in good health. The chain links TRBV30 to TRBJ1-2; no firm D call. The CDR3 nucleotides read TGTGCCTGGACGTCTCAAGTCAGAGCTAACTATGGCTACACCTTC. It specifies CAWTSQVRANYGYTF.